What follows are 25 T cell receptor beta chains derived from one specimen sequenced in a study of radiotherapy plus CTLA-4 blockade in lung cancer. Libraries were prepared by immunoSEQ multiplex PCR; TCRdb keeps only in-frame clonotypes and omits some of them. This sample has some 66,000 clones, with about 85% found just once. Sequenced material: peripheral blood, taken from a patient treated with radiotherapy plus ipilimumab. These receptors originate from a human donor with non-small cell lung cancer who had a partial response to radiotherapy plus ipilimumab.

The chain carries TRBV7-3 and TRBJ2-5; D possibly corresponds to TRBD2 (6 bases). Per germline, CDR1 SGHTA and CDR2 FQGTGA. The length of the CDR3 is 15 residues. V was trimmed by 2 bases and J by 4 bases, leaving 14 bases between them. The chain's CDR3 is CASSLFRGIGETQYF. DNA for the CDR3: TGTGCCAGCAGCTTATTTCGCGGGATTGGAGAGACCCAGTACTTC.

Written as DNA, the CDR3 is TGTGCCAGCAGTTCCCTGAGGACAGGGGGCCGGTACACCTTC. Its translation is CASSSLRTGGRYTF. The V and J genes are TRBV27 and TRBJ1-2; 11 positions match TRBD1. The CDR3 spans 14 residues. The V segment lost 4 bases and the J segment 11 bases; nucleotides outside the gene matches: 9. From germline, CDR1 is MNHEY and CDR2 SMNVEV (reference sequence).

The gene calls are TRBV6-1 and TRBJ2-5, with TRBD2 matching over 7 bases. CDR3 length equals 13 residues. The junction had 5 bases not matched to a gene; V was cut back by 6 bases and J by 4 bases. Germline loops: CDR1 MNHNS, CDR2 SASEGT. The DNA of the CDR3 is TGTGCCAGCAGGGGTAGCGGGTCAGAGACCCAGTACTTC. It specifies CASRGSGSETQYF.

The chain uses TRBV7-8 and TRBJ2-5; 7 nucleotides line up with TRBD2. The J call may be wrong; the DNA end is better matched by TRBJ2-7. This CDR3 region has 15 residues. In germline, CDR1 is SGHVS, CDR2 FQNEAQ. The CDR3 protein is CASSLSWLAEYEQYF. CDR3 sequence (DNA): TGTGCCAGCAGCTTAAGTTGGCTAGCGGAGTACGAGCAGTACTTC.

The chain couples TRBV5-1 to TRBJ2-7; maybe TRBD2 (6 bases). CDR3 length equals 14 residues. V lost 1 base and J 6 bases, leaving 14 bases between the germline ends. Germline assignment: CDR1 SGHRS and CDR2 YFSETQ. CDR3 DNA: TGCGCCAGCAGCTTGTCCGGAGGGTGGGCCGAGCAGTACTTC. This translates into CASSLSGGWAEQYF. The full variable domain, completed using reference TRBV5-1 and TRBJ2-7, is KAGVTQTPRYLIKTRGQQVTLSCSPISGHRSVSWYQQTPGQGLQFLFEYFSETQRNKGNFPGRFSGRQFSNSRSEMNVSTLELGDSALYLCASSLSGGWAEQYFGPGTRLTVT.

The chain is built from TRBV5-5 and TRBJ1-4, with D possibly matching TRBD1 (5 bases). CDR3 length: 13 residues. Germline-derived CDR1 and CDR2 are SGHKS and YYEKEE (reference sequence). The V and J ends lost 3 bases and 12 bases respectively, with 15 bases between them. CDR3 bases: TGTGCCAGCAGCTACGCGGGGGGAACAGAACTGTTTTTT. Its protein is CASSYAGGTELFF.

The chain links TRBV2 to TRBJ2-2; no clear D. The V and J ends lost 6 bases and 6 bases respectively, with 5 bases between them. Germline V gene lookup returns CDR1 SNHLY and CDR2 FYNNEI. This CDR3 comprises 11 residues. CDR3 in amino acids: CASRGPGELFF. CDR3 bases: TGTGCCAGCAGGGGCCCCGGGGAGCTGTTTTTT.

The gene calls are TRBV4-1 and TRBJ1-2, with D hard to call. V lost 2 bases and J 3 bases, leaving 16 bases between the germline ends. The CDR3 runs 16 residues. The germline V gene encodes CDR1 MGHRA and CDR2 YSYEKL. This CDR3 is CASSQFADRGYYGYTF. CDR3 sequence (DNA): TGCGCCAGCAGCCAATTCGCAGACCGAGGATACTATGGCTACACCTTC.

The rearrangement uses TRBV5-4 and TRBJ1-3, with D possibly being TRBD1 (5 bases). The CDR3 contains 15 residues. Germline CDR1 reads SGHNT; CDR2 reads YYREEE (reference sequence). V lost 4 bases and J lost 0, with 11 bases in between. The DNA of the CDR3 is TGTGCCAGCAGCCCCGGGGGTCACTCTGGAAACACCATATATTTT. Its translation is CASSPGGHSGNTIYF.

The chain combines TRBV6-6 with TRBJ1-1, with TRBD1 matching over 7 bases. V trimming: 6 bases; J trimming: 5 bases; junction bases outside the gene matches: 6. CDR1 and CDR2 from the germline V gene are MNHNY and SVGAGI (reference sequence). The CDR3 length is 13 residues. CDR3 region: CASRRQGGTEAFF. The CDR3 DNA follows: TGTGCCAGCAGGCGACAGGGTGGGACTGAAGCTTTCTTT.

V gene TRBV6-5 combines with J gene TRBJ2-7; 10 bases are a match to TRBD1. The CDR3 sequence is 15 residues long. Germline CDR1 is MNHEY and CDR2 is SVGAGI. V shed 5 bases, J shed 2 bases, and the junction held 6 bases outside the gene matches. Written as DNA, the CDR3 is TGTGCCAGCAGTCCCGGGACAGGGGAAGCCTACGAGCAGTACTTC. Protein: CASSPGTGEAYEQYF.

The CDR3 reads CASSPKQGNSNQPQHF. The CDR3, as DNA: TGTGCCAGCAGTCCCAAACAGGGAAACAGCAATCAGCCCCAGCATTTT. This chain uses TRBV27 with TRBJ1-5, with D perhaps TRBD1 (6 bases). The CDR3 spans 16 residues. CDR1 and CDR2 from the germline V gene are MNHEY and SMNVEV (reference sequence). The V gene lost 5 bases and the J gene lost 1 base, with 15 bases spanning the gap.

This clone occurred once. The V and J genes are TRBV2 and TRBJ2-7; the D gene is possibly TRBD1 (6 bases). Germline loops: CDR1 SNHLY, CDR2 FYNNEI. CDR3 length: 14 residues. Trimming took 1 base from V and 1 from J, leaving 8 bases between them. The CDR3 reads CASSEGQGSYEQYF. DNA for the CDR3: TGTGCCAGCAGTGAAGGGCAGGGGTCCTACGAGCAGTACTTC.

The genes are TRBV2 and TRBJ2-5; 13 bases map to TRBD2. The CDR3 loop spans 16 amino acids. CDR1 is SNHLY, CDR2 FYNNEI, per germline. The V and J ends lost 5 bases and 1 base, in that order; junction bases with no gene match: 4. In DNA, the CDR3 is TGTGCCAGCAGTTCACTAGCGGGAGGGCCCCAAGAGACCCAGTACTTC. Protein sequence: CASSSLAGGPQETQYF. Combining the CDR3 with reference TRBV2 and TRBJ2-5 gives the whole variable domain EPEVTQTPSHQVTQMGQEVILRCVPISNHLYFYWYRQILGQKVEFLVSFYNNEISEKSEIFDDQFSVERPDGSNFTLKIRSTKLEDSAMYFCASSSLAGGPQETQYFGPGTRLLVL.

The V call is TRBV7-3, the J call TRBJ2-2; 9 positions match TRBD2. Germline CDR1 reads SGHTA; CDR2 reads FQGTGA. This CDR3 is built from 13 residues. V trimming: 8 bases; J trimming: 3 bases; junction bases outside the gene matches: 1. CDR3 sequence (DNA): TGTGCCAGCGCGGGAGGGCACACCGGGGAGCTGTTTTTT. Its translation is CASAGGHTGELFF.

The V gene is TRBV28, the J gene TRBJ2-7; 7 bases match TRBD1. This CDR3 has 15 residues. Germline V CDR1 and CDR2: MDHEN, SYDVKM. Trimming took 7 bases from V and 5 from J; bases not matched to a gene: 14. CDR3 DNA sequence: TGTGCCAGCACCAATCCCCCCGGGACAGCCAACGAGCAGTACTTC. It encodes CASTNPPGTANEQYF.

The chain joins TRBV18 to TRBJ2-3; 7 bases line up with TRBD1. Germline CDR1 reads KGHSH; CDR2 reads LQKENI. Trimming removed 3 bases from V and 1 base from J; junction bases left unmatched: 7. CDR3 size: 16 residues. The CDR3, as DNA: TGTGCCAGCTCACCTAGAACAGGGGCAGGCACAGATACGCAGTATTTT. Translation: CASSPRTGAGTDTQYF.

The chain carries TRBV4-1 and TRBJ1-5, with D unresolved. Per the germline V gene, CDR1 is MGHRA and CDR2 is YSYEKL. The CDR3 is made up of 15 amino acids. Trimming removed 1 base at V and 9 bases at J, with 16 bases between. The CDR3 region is CASSQALPSSGPQHF. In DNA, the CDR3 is TGCGCCAGCAGCCAAGCTCTGCCGTCCAGTGGGCCCCAGCATTTT.

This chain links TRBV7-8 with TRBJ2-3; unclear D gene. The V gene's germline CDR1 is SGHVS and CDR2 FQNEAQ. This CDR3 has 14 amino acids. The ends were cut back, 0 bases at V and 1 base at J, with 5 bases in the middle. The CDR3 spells CASSLALRTDTQYF. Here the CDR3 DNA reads TGTGCCAGCAGCTTAGCTCTTCGCACAGATACGCAGTATTTT.

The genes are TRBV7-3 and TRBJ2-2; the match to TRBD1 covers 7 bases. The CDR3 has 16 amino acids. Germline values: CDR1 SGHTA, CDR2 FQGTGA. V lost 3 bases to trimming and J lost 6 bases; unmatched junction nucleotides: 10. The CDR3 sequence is CASSFSDRAKAGELFF. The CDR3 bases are TGTGCCAGCAGCTTTTCTGACAGGGCAAAGGCCGGGGAGCTGTTTTTT. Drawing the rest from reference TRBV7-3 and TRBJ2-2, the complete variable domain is GAGVSQTPSNKVTEKGKYVELRCDPISGHTALYWYRQSLGQGPEFLIYFQGTGAADDSGLPNDRFFAVRPEGSVSTLKIQRTERGDSAVYLCASSFSDRAKAGELFFGEGSRLTVL.

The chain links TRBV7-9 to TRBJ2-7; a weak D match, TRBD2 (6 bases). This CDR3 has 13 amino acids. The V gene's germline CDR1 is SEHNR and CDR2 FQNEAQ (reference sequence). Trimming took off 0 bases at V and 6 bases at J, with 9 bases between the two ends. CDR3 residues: CASSLANGGEQYF. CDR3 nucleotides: TGTGCCAGCAGCTTAGCGAACGGGGGCGAGCAGTACTTC.

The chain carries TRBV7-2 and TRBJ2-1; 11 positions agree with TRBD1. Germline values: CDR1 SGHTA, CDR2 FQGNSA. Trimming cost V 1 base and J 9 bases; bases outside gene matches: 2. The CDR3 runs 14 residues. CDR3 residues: CASSLGTGGLEQFF. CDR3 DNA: TGTGCCAGCAGCTTAGGGACAGGGGGCCTTGAGCAGTTCTTC.

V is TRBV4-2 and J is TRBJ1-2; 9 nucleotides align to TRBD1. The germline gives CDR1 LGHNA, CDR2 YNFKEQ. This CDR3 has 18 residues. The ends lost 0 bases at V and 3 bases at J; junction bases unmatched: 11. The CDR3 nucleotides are TGTGCCAGCAGCCAAGAGGCTAGACAGGGGGGGAGTGACTATGGCTACACCTTC. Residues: CASSQEARQGGSDYGYTF.

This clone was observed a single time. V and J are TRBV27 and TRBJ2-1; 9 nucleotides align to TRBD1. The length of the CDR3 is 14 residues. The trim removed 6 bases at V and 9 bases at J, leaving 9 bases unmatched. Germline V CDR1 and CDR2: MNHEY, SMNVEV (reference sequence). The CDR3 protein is CASSTGTGYAEQFF. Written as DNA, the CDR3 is TGTGCCAGCAGCACCGGGACAGGGTACGCTGAGCAGTTCTTC.

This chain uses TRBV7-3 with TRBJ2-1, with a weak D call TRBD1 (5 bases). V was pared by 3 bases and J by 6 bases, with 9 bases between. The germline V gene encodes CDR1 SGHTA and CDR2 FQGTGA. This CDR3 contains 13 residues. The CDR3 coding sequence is TGTGCCAGCAGCTTTATGGGGCCCAATGAGCAGTTCTTC. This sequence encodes CASSFMGPNEQFF.